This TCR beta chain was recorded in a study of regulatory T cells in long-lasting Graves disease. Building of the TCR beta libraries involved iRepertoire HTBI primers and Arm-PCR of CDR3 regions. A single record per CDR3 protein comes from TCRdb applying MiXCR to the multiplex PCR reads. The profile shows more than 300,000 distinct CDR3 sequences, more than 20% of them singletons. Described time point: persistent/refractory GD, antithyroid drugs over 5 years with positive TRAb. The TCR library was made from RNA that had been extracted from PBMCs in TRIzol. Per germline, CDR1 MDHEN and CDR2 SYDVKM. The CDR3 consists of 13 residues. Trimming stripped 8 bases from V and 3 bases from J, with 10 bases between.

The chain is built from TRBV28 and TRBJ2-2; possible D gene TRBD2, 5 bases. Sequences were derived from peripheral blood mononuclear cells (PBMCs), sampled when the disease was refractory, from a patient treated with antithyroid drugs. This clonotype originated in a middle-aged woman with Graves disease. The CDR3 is CASGSWDTGELFF. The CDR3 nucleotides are TGTGCCAGCGGGAGTTGGGACACCGGGGAGCTGTTTTTT.